The text below deals with one T cell receptor (beta chain). This sample was taken from a study of blood T cell repertoires in COVID-19. This CDR3 spans 14 amino acids. Deletions cut 3 bases from V and 2 bases from J, with 8 bases between. CDR1 is LNHDA and CDR2 is SQIVND in the germline V gene (reference sequence). As originally analysed: Reference gene primer amplification yielded estimated nucleated cell counts. Sequencing used immunoSEQ multiplex PCR; TCRdb keeps in-frame clones, though not all of them. For V, J and clone size, that table is used; D and trimming come from the DNA. Of some 350,000 clones in the sample, around nine tenths were seen once.

The chain links TRBV19 to TRBJ2-1, with a possible D match to TRBD2 (6 bases). The sequence came from a human donor in a cohort sampled during active COVID-19. The source material was peripheral blood. The DNA of the CDR3 is TGTGCCAGTAGTATCCCGGGGGCCTACAATGAGCAGTTCTTC. It encodes CASSIPGAYNEQFF.